A selection of T cell receptor beta chains follows, all from one sample in a study of tumor T cells in aggressive B-cell lymphoma. Profiled with immunoSEQ multiplex PCR; TCRdb holds only in-frame clones, not every one. Among about 4,900 clones listed, more than 85% were seen once. Material for sequencing was tumor tissue. All receptors come from an adult with diffuse large B cell lymphoma. The CDR3 runs from the conserved cysteine through the conserved F or W. The order of the fields is J gene, V gene, D gene, clone size, CDR3 DNA, CDR3 protein. The D gene is left open where the match is weak. A row's size may be missing; if present it is once, few, many or a size class.

J: TRBJ1-1
V: TRBV18
D: TRBD1
size: .
DNA: TGTGCCAGCTCAACGGGACAGTCCACTGAAGCTTTCTTT
CDR3: CASSTGQSTEAFF

J: TRBJ2-5
V: TRBV9
D: .
size: .
DNA: TGTGCCAGCAGCCCATCGGCGGCCTGGCAAGAGACCCAGTACTTC
CDR3: CASSPSAAWQETQYF

J: TRBJ2-7
V: TRBV2
D: TRBD1
size: .
DNA: TGTGCCAGCAGTGAGGGACAGGGAACGAAGGAGCAGTACTTC
CDR3: CASSEGQGTKEQYF

J: TRBJ2-7
V: TRBV7-2
D: .
size: .
DNA: TGTGCCAGCAGCTTGACCAGCGGTATCTACGAGCAGTACTTC
CDR3: CASSLTSGIYEQYF

J: TRBJ2-5
V: TRBV7-9
D: .
size: .
DNA: TGTGCCAGCAGCTTCCTCTTAACCCGAGGAGAAGAGACCCAGTACTTC
CDR3: CASSFLLTRGEETQYF

J: TRBJ1-4
V: TRBV7-9
D: .
size: .
DNA: TGTGCCAGCAGACACAGGGAGAGAGGTGAAAAACTGTTTTTT
CDR3: CASRHRERGEKLFF

J: TRBJ1-3
V: TRBV5-4
D: .
size: .
DNA: TGTGCCAGCAGCTATAGTAGAGGGCGGAGCTCTGGAAACACCATATATTTT
CDR3: CASSYSRGRSSGNTIYF

J: TRBJ2-3
V: TRBV5-1
D: TRBD1
size: .
DNA: TGCGCCAGCAGCGTGGACAGGGCTACGCAGTATTTT
CDR3: CASSVDRATQYF

J: TRBJ1-2
V: TRBV2
D: .
size: .
DNA: TGTGCCAGCACCCTGGCTGAATATGGCTACACCTTC
CDR3: CASTLAEYGYTF

J: TRBJ1-2
V: TRBV4-1
D: TRBD1
size: .
DNA: TGCGCCAGCAGCCATTTCGGGACAGAGGAACTTAACTATGGCTACACCTTC
CDR3: CASSHFGTEELNYGYTF

J: TRBJ1-1
V: TRBV27
D: .
size: .
DNA: TGTGCCAGCAGTTTTTTTCCTATGAACACTGAAGCTTTCTTT
CDR3: CASSFFPMNTEAFF

J: TRBJ1-5
V: TRBV5-8
D: TRBD1
size: few
DNA: TGTGCCAGCAGCGGGGGGACAGGGGAAAATCAGCCCCAGCATTTT
CDR3: CASSGGTGENQPQHF

J: TRBJ2-7
V: TRBV6-6
D: .
size: .
DNA: TGTGCCAGCAGTTACTATGGGGGCGGCGAGCAGTACTTC
CDR3: CASSYYGGGEQYF

J: TRBJ2-6
V: TRBV10-2
D: .
size: .
DNA: TGCGCCATCAGGGACACCAGCTCTGGGGCCAACGTCCTGACTTTC
CDR3: CAIRDTSSGANVLTF

J: TRBJ1-6
V: TRBV6-1
D: .
size: .
DNA: TGTGCCAGCAGTGACCGAGCGGGGGGTATGGGTTCACCCCTCCACTTT
CDR3: CASSDRAGGMGSPLHF

J: TRBJ1-2
V: TRBV27
D: .
size: .
DNA: TGTGCCAGCAGTTTATCGCGGGGCAGGCCTCTTGGCTACACCTTC
CDR3: CASSLSRGRPLGYTF

J: TRBJ2-1
V: TRBV9
D: .
size: .
DNA: TGTGCCAGCAGCGTGGGGCTAGCGAGCGACAATGAGCAGTTCTTC
CDR3: CASSVGLASDNEQFF

J: TRBJ1-2
V: TRBV6-6
D: TRBD1
size: .
DNA: TGTGCCAGCAGCCATCAGACAGGGTTCGGCTACACCTTC
CDR3: CASSHQTGFGYTF

J: TRBJ1-1
V: TRBV6-5
D: .
size: .
DNA: TGTGCCAGCAGCTGGACAGTGAACACTGAAGCTTTCTTT
CDR3: CASSWTVNTEAFF

J: TRBJ2-7
V: TRBV2
D: TRBD2
size: .
DNA: TGTGCCAGCAGTCATATAGCGGGAGAGCACTACGAGCAGTACTTC
CDR3: CASSHIAGEHYEQYF

J: TRBJ2-5
V: TRBV15
D: TRBD2
size: few
DNA: TGTGCCACCAGCAGAGGAGCGGGAGCGGGAGAGACCCAGTACTTC
CDR3: CATSRGAGAGETQYF

J: TRBJ1-1
V: TRBV6-1
D: TRBD1
size: .
DNA: TGTGCCAGCAGTGACAAGGACAGGGGGCCGACTGAAGCTTTCTTT
CDR3: CASSDKDRGPTEAFF

J: TRBJ2-3
V: TRBV9
D: .
size: few
DNA: TGTGCCAGCAGCGTAGGGGGTAGCGGAATCACAGATACGCAGTATTTT
CDR3: CASSVGGSGITDTQYF

J: TRBJ2-5
V: TRBV15
D: .
size: .
DNA: TGTGCCACCAGCAGAGGAACAGTCCAAGAGACCCAGTACTTC
CDR3: CATSRGTVQETQYF

J: TRBJ2-5
V: TRBV2
D: .
size: few
DNA: TGTGCCAGCAGTGAAGCTTTGAGCACGGTTCAGACCCAGTACTTC
CDR3: CASSEALSTVQTQYF

J: TRBJ1-5
V: TRBV19
D: TRBD1
size: .
DNA: TGTGCCAGTAGGAGAGACAGGGGATCTATTAATCAGCCCCAGCATTTT
CDR3: CASRRDRGSINQPQHF

J: TRBJ2-1
V: TRBV6-6
D: TRBD2
size: .
DNA: TGTGCCAGCCATCTTCTAGCGGGAGGGCAGGATGAGCAGTTCTTC
CDR3: CASHLLAGGQDEQFF

J: TRBJ2-5
V: TRBV11-2
D: TRBD2
size: .
DNA: TGTGCCAGCAGCTACGACCGACTAGCGGGGCGCTTGGGGACCCAGTACTTC
CDR3: CASSYDRLAGRLGTQYF

J: TRBJ1-5
V: TRBV12-5
D: .
size: .
DNA: TGTGCTAGTGGTTTGGTAGGGGTTCAGCCCCAGCATTTT
CDR3: CASGLVGVQPQHF

J: TRBJ2-7
V: TRBV29-1
D: TRBD1
size: .
DNA: TGCAGCGTTGTTGGACAGGGGTCCTACGAGCAGTACTTC
CDR3: CSVVGQGSYEQYF

J: TRBJ1-2
V: TRBV28
D: TRBD1
size: .
DNA: TGTGCCAGCAGTCCGAGTCCGAAGACAGGGCGGGCATGGTATGGCTACACCTTC
CDR3: CASSPSPKTGRAWYGYTF

J: TRBJ1-6
V: TRBV29-1
D: TRBD1
size: .
DNA: TGCAGCGGGAGGACAGGGGGCAGTGATTCACCCCTCCACTTT
CDR3: CSGRTGGSDSPLHF

J: TRBJ2-1
V: TRBV29-1
D: .
size: .
DNA: TGCAGCGTTATAGCGGAAAGCTCCTACAATGAGCAGTTCTTC
CDR3: CSVIAESSYNEQFF

J: TRBJ2-7
V: TRBV29-1
D: TRBD1
size: .
DNA: TGCAGCGTTTGGGGACAGGGGGGTAGCTACGAGCAGTACTTC
CDR3: CSVWGQGGSYEQYF

J: TRBJ2-7
V: TRBV7-3
D: TRBD2
size: .
DNA: TGTGCCAGCAGCCGCGGGGGGAGCTCCTACGAGCAGTACTTC
CDR3: CASSRGGSSYEQYF

J: TRBJ2-2
V: TRBV7-2
D: TRBD1
size: .
DNA: TGTGCCAGCAGCACAGGGACAGCCCTGAACACCGGGGAGCTGTTTTTT
CDR3: CASSTGTALNTGELFF

J: TRBJ1-2
V: TRBV29-1
D: .
size: .
DNA: TGCAGCGTTGGGCCAGTTTATGGCCACACCTTC
CDR3: CSVGPVYGHTF

J: TRBJ2-1
V: TRBV5-1
D: .
size: .
DNA: TGCGCCAGCAGCTTGGGAAACGGGAAAGGCAATGAGCAGTTCTTC
CDR3: CASSLGNGKGNEQFF

J: TRBJ1-4
V: TRBV7-9
D: .
size: .
DNA: TGTGCCAGCAGCTTAAACAGCAATGAAAAACTGTTTTTT
CDR3: CASSLNSNEKLFF

J: TRBJ2-3
V: TRBV28
D: TRBD2
size: .
DNA: TGTGCCAGCAGGGCGGGGGGGGCAACAGATACGCAGTATTTT
CDR3: CASRAGGATDTQYF

J: TRBJ2-1
V: TRBV6-6
D: .
size: .
DNA: TGTGCCAGCAGTCCCTCGGACTCTTACTCCTACAATGAGCAGTTCTTC
CDR3: CASSPSDSYSYNEQFF

J: TRBJ1-5
V: TRBV9
D: .
size: .
DNA: TGTGCCAGCAGCACTGGGGCAGCCAGCAATCAGCCCCAGCATTTT
CDR3: CASSTGAASNQPQHF

J: TRBJ2-3
V: TRBV16
D: .
size: .
DNA: TGTGCCACCGCGACAGGCAGGGCAGATACGCAGTATTTT
CDR3: CATATGRADTQYF

J: TRBJ1-2
V: TRBV4-1
D: .
size: .
DNA: TGCGCCAGCAGCCAAGATAGTGCTAACTATGGCTACACCTTC
CDR3: CASSQDSANYGYTF

J: TRBJ1-6
V: TRBV27
D: .
size: once
DNA: TGTGCCAGCAGTTTTGGCAGGGAATATTCACCCCTCCACTTT
CDR3: CASSFGREYSPLHF

J: TRBJ1-2
V: TRBV19
D: .
size: once
DNA: TGTGCCAGTACCATAAGTTTATTAGACTATGGCTACACCTTC
CDR3: CASTISLLDYGYTF